Following are 10 T cell receptor beta chains from one sample sequenced in a study of graft-versus-host responses after intestinal transplantation. No antigen has been identified for these receptors. Assay: immunoSEQ multiplex PCR; the TCRdb copy retains only in-frame clones and omits some. This repertoire shows about 130,000 clones, around 90% found once; its top ten account for roughly 0.19%. The sample was unstimulated CD4+ T cells sorted from spleen or lymph node cells, taken before intestinal transplant. The receptors were sampled from a human donor who received an intestinal transplant.

The chain has TRBV5-1 and TRBJ2-7; tentatively, D is TRBD2 (7 bases). The V end was cut by 4 bases, the J end by 4 bases, with 18 bases between. Per the germline V gene, CDR1 is SGHRS and CDR2 is YFSETQ. The CDR3 covers 15 residues. CDR3 nucleotide sequence: TGCGCCAGCAGCATGCCACGGGGGGCTCGTTACGAGCAGTACTTC. It is translated as CASSMPRGARYEQYF. Combining the CDR3 with reference TRBV5-1 and TRBJ2-7 gives the whole variable domain KAGVTQTPRYLIKTRGQQVTLSCSPISGHRSVSWYQQTPGQGLQFLFEYFSETQRNKGNFPGRFSGRQFSNSRSEMNVSTLELGDSALYLCASSMPRGARYEQYFGPGTRLTVT.

CDR3 sequence (DNA): TGTGCCAGCAGCCACAGAGGAGGGATGAAGGGCACAGATACGCAGTATTTT. Translated: CASSHRGGMKGTDTQYF. The V gene is TRBV14, the J gene TRBJ2-3; TRBD2 is a possible D gene (6 bases). Looked up from germline, CDR1 is SGHDN and CDR2 is FVKESK. CDR3 length: 17 residues. Trimming removed 3 bases at V and 1 base at J, with 17 bases between. The entire variable domain, with the rest obtained from reference TRBV14 and TRBJ2-3, is as follows: EAGVTQFPSHSVIEKGQTVTLRCDPISGHDNLYWYRRVMGKEIKFLLHFVKESKQDESGMPNNRFLAERTGGTYSTLKVQPAELEDSGVYFCASSHRGGMKGTDTQYFGPGTRLTVL.

The gene calls are TRBV5-1 and TRBJ2-1, with 8 bases fitting TRBD2. The CDR3 sequence is 15 residues long. CDR1 and CDR2 (germline): SGHRS, YFSETQ. V shed 4 bases, J shed 5 bases, and the junction held 8 bases outside the gene matches. CDR3 DNA: TGCGCCAGCAGCCCCGGACTAGCTTGGAACAATGAGCAGTTCTTC. This gives the protein CASSPGLAWNNEQFF. Based on the CDR3 plus reference TRBV5-1 and TRBJ2-1, the full variable domain is KAGVTQTPRYLIKTRGQQVTLSCSPISGHRSVSWYQQTPGQGLQFLFEYFSETQRNKGNFPGRFSGRQFSNSRSEMNVSTLELGDSALYLCASSPGLAWNNEQFFGPGTRLTVL.

J is TRBJ2-7 and V is TRBV11-2, with D possibly TRBD1 on 6 matching bases. This CDR3 is built from 15 residues. Germline assignment: CDR1 SGHAT and CDR2 FQNNGV. Trimming removed 1 base from V and 2 bases from J, with 12 bases in between. CDR3 coding DNA: TGTGCCAGCAGCTTAGTGTCCAGGGGCACCTACGAGCAGTACTTC. It translates to CASSLVSRGTYEQYF.

Details on this clone: This specimen includes other DNA sequences encoding the same CDR3. V and J are TRBV7-2 and TRBJ1-5; 7 nucleotides match TRBD1. After removal of 5 bases from V and 7 bases from J, the junction contained 8 bases not matched to a gene. This CDR3 has 14 residues. CDR1 is SGHTA, CDR2 FQGNSA, per germline. The CDR3: CASSLDRVPQPQHF. In nucleotides, the CDR3 is TGTGCCAGCAGCCTTGACAGGGTACCCCAGCCCCAGCATTTT. Based on the CDR3 plus reference TRBV7-2 and TRBJ1-5, the full variable domain is GAGVSQSPSNKVTEKGKDVELRCDPISGHTALYWYRQSLGQGLEFLIYFQGNSAPDKSGLPSDRFSAERTGGSVSTLTIQRTQQEDSAVYLCASSLDRVPQPQHFGDGTRLSIL.

The rearrangement uses TRBV30 and TRBJ1-4; weak D call: TRBD1 (5 bases). Germline loops: CDR1 GTSNPN, CDR2 SVGIG (reference sequence). The CDR3 totals 15 residues. Trimming removed 4 bases at V and 0 bases at J, with 12 bases between. The CDR3 sequence: CAWTPGRPTNEKLFF. Here the CDR3 DNA reads TGTGCCTGGACCCCGGGGCGTCCAACTAATGAAAAACTGTTTTTT.

This clone was seen once. This chain joins TRBV5-1 and TRBJ1-3; D is ambiguous. This CDR3 is 15 amino acids long. Trimming took 4 bases from V and 0 from J, leaving 11 bases between them. Germline CDR1 and CDR2: SGHRS and YFSETQ. CDR3 region: CASSLGPISGNTIYF. CDR3 sequence (DNA): TGCGCCAGCAGCCTAGGACCGATCTCTGGAAACACCATATATTTT. The variable domain in full, with the rest retrieved from reference TRBV5-1 and TRBJ1-3, is KAGVTQTPRYLIKTRGQQVTLSCSPISGHRSVSWYQQTPGQGLQFLFEYFSETQRNKGNFPGRFSGRQFSNSRSEMNVSTLELGDSALYLCASSLGPISGNTIYFGEGSWLTVV.

The chain carries TRBV9 and TRBJ2-1; 13 bases match TRBD2. The V gene end was trimmed by 0 bases and the J gene end by 4 bases; junction bases not matched to a gene: 4. This CDR3 region has 17 residues. Germline V lookup: CDR1 SGDLS, CDR2 YYNGEE. CDR3 protein: CASSVETSGRYYNEQFF. The CDR3 nucleotides read TGTGCCAGCAGCGTAGAGACTAGCGGGAGGTATTACAATGAGCAGTTCTTC.

The chain combines TRBV5-5 with TRBJ2-7; D call uncertain. V was clipped by 0 bases and J by 4 bases, with 14 bases between them. The CDR3 is 15 amino acids. CDR1 is SGHKS and CDR2 is YYEKEE in the germline V gene (reference sequence). CDR3 nucleotides: TGTGCCAGCAGCTTGGTCCCTGGGCAAAAATACGAGCAGTACTTC. Encoded protein: CASSLVPGQKYEQYF.

This chain links TRBV6-1 with TRBJ2-7; TRBD1 matches 8 bases. Germline lookup yields CDR1 MNHNS and CDR2 SASEGT. With V trimmed by 5 bases and J by 3 bases, 9 bases remained unmatched. The CDR3 loop spans 15 amino acids. This chain's CDR3 is CASSSRTGSLYEQYF. The CDR3 DNA reads as TGTGCCAGCAGTTCCCGGACAGGGAGCCTCTACGAGCAGTACTTC.